This T cell receptor beta chain was obtained from a study of T-cell reconstitution after alpha-beta-depleted transplantation in children. Study-level findings and limits: T-cell counts and diversity at one year following transplant were attributed mainly to newly produced T cells. Recipient T cells and thymic progenitors that survived were the source of the high TCRbeta diversity seen at day 60 in some patients. Expanded graft clones numbering several hundred reportedly gave rise to alpha-beta T cells about two months after transplant.

A word on this clonotype: Its target is unknown.

This sample's TCRbeta library carried unique molecular identifier barcodes. MiXCR, applied by TCRdb to the PCR reads, yields one record per CDR3 protein. Of around 800,000 distinct CDR3 sequences in the sample, around 17% were seen once. The germline V gene encodes CDR1 SEHNR and CDR2 FQNEAQ (reference sequence). The V end was cut by 4 bases, the J end by 6 bases, with 13 bases between. The CDR3 consists of 14 residues. V and J are TRBV7-9 and TRBJ2-1, with D uncertain. The clonotype originates from a male patient aged 10 to 17 who had a stem cell transplant for acute lymphoblastic leukemia, so the T cells may come from the graft donor. Sequences were derived from PBMCs, mostly from graft donor cells, sampled 360 days after TCRalphabeta/CD19-depleted stem cell transplant. The CDR3 DNA reads TGTGCCAGCAGCTCGCCCGGAAGGATCAATGAGCAGTTCTTC. Translation: CASSSPGRINEQFF.